This is a list of T cell receptor beta chains from one sample in a study of control samples from healthy donors and cancer patients. Sequencing used immunoSEQ multiplex PCR; TCRdb keeps in-frame clones, though not all of them. This table has approximately 12,000 clones, approximately 95% appearing once. Sequenced material: PBMCs. The origin of the receptors is an older man with head and neck cancer. CDR3s include the opening cysteine and the closing phenylalanine or tryptophan. A D gene is named only where the DNA matches it firmly. Clone size is stated in some rows and not others, as once, few, many or a class when expanded.

TRBJ1-2	TRBD1	TRBV30	-	CAWSSPGTGAFGYTF	TGTGCCTGGAGTTCCCCCGGGACAGGGGCATTTGGCTACACCTTC
TRBJ2-5	-	TRBV30	once	CAWSERETQYF	TGTGCCTGGAGCGAAAGAGAGACCCAGTACTTC
TRBJ2-5	-	TRBV21-1	-	CASSKVKGPETQYF	TGTGCCAGCAGCAAAGTAAAGGGCCCTGAGACCCAGTACTTC
TRBJ2-7	-	TRBV29-1	once	CSVGKGLAYEQYF	TGCAGCGTTGGAAAAGGGCTAGCCTACGAGCAGTACTTC
TRBJ2-4	-	TRBV21-1	-	CASSKGHLAKNIQYF	TGTGCCAGCAGCAAGGGTCACTTAGCCAAAAACATTCAGTACTTC
TRBJ2-5	-	TRBV5-1	once	CASSVNRDSETQYF	TGCGCCAGCAGCGTAAACCGGGACTCAGAGACCCAGTACTTC
TRBJ1-2	-	TRBV3-1/TRBV3-2	-	CASSQGVDYGYTF	TGTGCCAGCAGCCAAGGTGTAGACTATGGCTACACCTTC
TRBJ2-1	-	TRBV7-2	-	CASSFYNEQFF	TGTGCCAGCAGCTTTTACAATGAGCAGTTCTTC
TRBJ2-5	TRBD1	TRBV18	-	CASSPRGHGTQYF	TGTGCCAGCTCACCCAGGGGGCATGGGACCCAGTACTTC
TRBJ2-7	-	TRBV1	-	CTSSQGVQLDEQYF	TGCACCAGCAGCCAAGGGGTCCAATTGGACGAGCAGTACTTC
TRBJ2-7	TRBD1	TRBV3-1/TRBV3-2	-	CASTPGTGGYEQYF	TGTGCCAGCACTCCCGGGACAGGGGGATACGAGCAGTACTTC
TRBJ2-5	TRBD1	TRBV7-9	-	CASSANRGTGRSETQYF	TGTGCCAGCAGCGCCAACAGGGGCACAGGGCGCTCTGAGACCCAGTACTTC
TRBJ1-2	TRBD1	TRBV18	-	CASSLRDRFNYGYTF	TGTGCCAGCTCACTCCGGGACAGATTTAACTATGGCTACACCTTC
TRBJ1-2	-	TRBV3-1/TRBV3-2	-	CASSLGRLYGYTF	TGTGCCAGCAGCCTCGGGAGGTTGTATGGCTACACCTTC
TRBJ1-1	-	TRBV7-2	-	CASSLDVWGLRGAFF	TGTGCCAGCAGCTTAGATGTTTGGGGTCTTCGCGGGGCTTTCTTT
TRBJ2-7	-	TRBV6-5	-	CASSYLRGNYEQYF	TGTGCCAGCAGTTACCTCAGGGGAAACTACGAGCAGTACTTC
TRBJ1-6	-	TRBV5-1	-	CASSLVPESESPLHF	TGCGCCAGCAGCTTGGTCCCGGAATCGGAATCACCCCTCCACTTT
TRBJ2-2	-	TRBV4-1	-	CASSHPGRYTGELFF	TGCGCCAGCAGCCATCCCGGCAGATACACCGGGGAGCTGTTTTTT
TRBJ2-1	-	TRBV9	few	CASSVEEGYNEQFF	TGTGCCAGCAGCGTTGAGGAGGGTTACAATGAGCAGTTCTTC
TRBJ2-7	-	TRBV19	-	CASSIQRGHEQYF	TGTGCCAGTAGTATACAGAGGGGCCACGAGCAGTACTTC
TRBJ2-5	TRBD1	TRBV6-5	-	CASQRDSQETQYF	TGTGCCAGCCAAAGGGACAGCCAAGAGACCCAGTACTTC
TRBJ2-1	-	TRBV21-1	-	CASSKPPVWGQGNNEQFF	-
TRBJ2-1	TRBD2	TRBV11-2	-	CASSPGAGGTYNEQFF	TGTGCCAGCAGCCCCGGAGCGGGGGGTACCTACAATGAGCAGTTCTTC
TRBJ2-5	-	TRBV5-1	-	CASSLAGRNQETQYF	TGCGCCAGCAGCTTGGCCGGCCGGAACCAAGAGACCCAGTACTTC
TRBJ2-5	-	TRBV23-1	-	CASPLGKDETQYF	TGCGCCAGCCCCCTCGGTAAAGATGAGACCCAGTACTTC
TRBJ1-1	-	TRBV6-2/TRBV6-3	once	CASSYTGGNTEAFF	TGTGCCAGCAGTTACACGGGGGGGAACACTGAAGCTTTCTTT
TRBJ2-7	-	TRBV18	-	CASSPPGRHHRCYEQYF	TGTGCCAGCTCACCACCCGGTCGCCACCACCGATGCTACGAGCAGTACTTC
TRBJ2-3	TRBD2	TRBV24-1	-	CATSAAGPTDTQYF	TGTGCCACCAGTGCAGCGGGACCCACAGATACGCAGTATTTT
TRBJ2-5	-	TRBV7-6	-	CASSPLKGGTETQYF	TGTGCCAGCAGCCCTCTCAAGGGAGGAACAGAGACCCAGTACTTC
TRBJ2-1	TRBD2	TRBV5-1	-	CASSPSGTRTTADFF	TGCGCCAGCAGCCCCTCGGGGACTAGAACGACCGCCGATTTCTTC
TRBJ2-3	TRBD2	TRBV29-1	-	CSVEGTTGGITDTQYF	TGCAGCGTTGAGGGGACTACGGGAGGGATAACAGATACGCAGTATTTT
TRBJ2-7	TRBD2	TRBV7-6	-	CASSTGLAGSLFSYEQYF	TGTGCCAGCAGCACCGGACTAGCGGGAAGCCTTTTCTCCTACGAGCAGTACTTC
TRBJ2-5	-	TRBV18	-	CASSPQEETQYF	TGTGCCAGCTCACCCCAGGAAGAGACCCAGTACTTC
TRBJ1-2	TRBD1	TRBV7-2	-	CASSLLGTGGFYGYTF	TGTGCCAGCAGCCTACTCGGGACAGGGGGTTTCTATGGCTACACCTTC
TRBJ2-5	-	TRBV5-1	-	CASSPDLRGRETQYF	TGCGCCAGCAGCCCCGACCTCCGGGGGCGAGAGACCCAGTACTTC
TRBJ2-7	TRBD2	TRBV4-2	-	CASSRGGLVSYEQYF	TGTGCCAGCAGCCGGGGGGGACTAGTCTCCTACGAGCAGTACTTC
TRBJ2-1	TRBD2	TRBV7-2	-	CASSSLSGVYNEQFF	TGTGCCAGCAGCTCCCTAAGCGGGGTATACAATGAGCAGTTCTTC
TRBJ2-3	TRBD1	TRBV4-1	once	CASSQGPGTGIRDTQYF	TGCGCCAGCAGCCAGGGTCCCGGGACAGGGATTAGGGATACGCAGTATTTT
TRBJ2-1	-	TRBV24-1	once	CATSDSSAYSYNEQFF	TGTGCCACCAGTGATTCCTCAGCTTACTCCTACAATGAGCAGTTCTTC